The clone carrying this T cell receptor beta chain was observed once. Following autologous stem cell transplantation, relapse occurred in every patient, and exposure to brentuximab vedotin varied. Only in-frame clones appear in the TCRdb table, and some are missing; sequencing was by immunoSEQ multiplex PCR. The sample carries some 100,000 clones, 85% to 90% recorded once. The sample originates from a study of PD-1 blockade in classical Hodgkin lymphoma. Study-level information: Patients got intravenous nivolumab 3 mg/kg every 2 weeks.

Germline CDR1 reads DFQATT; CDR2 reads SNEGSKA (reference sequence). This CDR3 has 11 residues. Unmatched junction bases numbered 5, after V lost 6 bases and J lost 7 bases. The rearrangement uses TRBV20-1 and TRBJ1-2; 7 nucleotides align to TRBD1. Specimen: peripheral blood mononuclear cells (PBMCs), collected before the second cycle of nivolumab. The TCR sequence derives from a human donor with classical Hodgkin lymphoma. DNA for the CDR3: TGCAGTGCAACAGGGGATGGTGGCTACACCTTC. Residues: CSATGDGGYTF.